What follows are 26 T cell receptor beta chains derived from one specimen sequenced in a study of PD-1 blockade in classical Hodgkin lymphoma. Profiling relied on immunoSEQ multiplex PCR, and the TCRdb table lists in-frame clones only, not all of them. The sample holds around 20,000 clones, 65% to 85% seen once. Time point denoted: cycle 4 day 1 (C4D1), after six to seven weeks of nivolumab. Each patient relapsed following autologous stem cell transplantation, and prior brentuximab vedotin exposure differed. The specimen was peripheral blood mononuclear cells (PBMCs), collected before the fourth cycle of nivolumab. The receptors were gathered from a human donor with classical Hodgkin lymphoma.

The rearrangement uses TRBV28 and TRBJ1-3; no clear D. Germline CDR1 reads MDHEN; CDR2 reads SYDVKM. Trimming stripped 5 bases from V and 2 bases from J, with 13 bases between. The CDR3 has 15 amino acids. The CDR3 spells CASSRMGLAGNTIYF. The CDR3 nucleotides read TGTGCCAGCAGTCGGATGGGTTTGGCTGGAAACACCATATATTTT.

The rearrangement links TRBV6-1 to TRBJ2-7, with D perhaps TRBD2 (6 bases). The CDR3 loop spans 14 amino acids. The germline V gene has CDR1 MNHNS and CDR2 SASEGT. Trimming removed 4 bases at V and 0 bases at J, with 10 bases between. CDR3 amino acids: CASSVGGSSYEQYV. The CDR3 bases are TGTGCCAGCAGTGTGGGAGGAAGCTCCTACGAGCAGTACGTC.

V and J are TRBV7-2 and TRBJ2-7, with D perhaps assigned TRBD1 or TRBD2 (6 bases each). Trimming shortened V by 8 bases and J by 7 bases, and 18 bases separated the two germline ends. The CDR3 spans 13 residues. CDR1 is SGHTA, CDR2 FQGNSA, per germline. The CDR3 nucleotides are TGTGCCAGCCTAACTTGGGGGGCGGGGGAGCAGTACTTC. Protein: CASLTWGAGEQYF. The full variable domain, its missing parts supplied by reference TRBV7-2 and TRBJ2-7, is GAGVSQSPSNKVTEKGKDVELRCDPISGHTALYWYRQSLGQGLEFLIYFQGNSAPDKSGLPSDRFSAERTGGSVSTLTIQRTQQEDSAVYLCASLTWGAGEQYFGPGTRLTVT.

The CDR3 DNA sequence: TGTGCCAGCAGCGCCGGGGGGAACACCGGGGAGCTGTTTTTT. It is translated as CASSAGGNTGELFF. V usage is TRBV11-2 and J usage is TRBJ2-2; perhaps TRBD2 as D (6 bases). The CDR3 loop spans 14 amino acids. Per the germline V gene, CDR1 is SGHAT and CDR2 is FQNNGV. Trimming left V 5 bases short and J 1 base short, with 8 bases between.

V usage is TRBV6-1 and J usage is TRBJ2-7, with D possibly being TRBD1 or TRBD2 (6 bases each). Germline CDR1 reads MNHNS; CDR2 reads SASEGT. This CDR3 region has 15 residues. Trimming left V 1 base short and J 2 bases short, with 12 bases between. The CDR3 sequence is CASSEEGGTAYEQYV. The CDR3 region has the DNA TGTGCCAGCAGTGAAGAGGGGGGTACGGCCTACGAGCAGTACGTC.

This clone has just one count. CDR3 amino acids: CASSQRQELSNQPQHF. Here the CDR3 DNA reads TGCGCCAGCAGCCAACGCCAGGAACTGAGCAATCAGCCCCAGCATTTT. The gene calls are TRBV4-1 and TRBJ1-5; D uncertain. Germline V gives CDR1 MGHRA, CDR2 YSYEKL. This CDR3 region has 16 residues. Deletions cut 2 bases from V and 1 base from J, with 12 bases between.

The chain has TRBV5-5 and TRBJ1-5; TRBD1 might be the D (5 bases). Trimming left V 0 bases short and J 3 bases short, with 10 bases between. Germline V lookup: CDR1 SGHKS, CDR2 YYEKEE (reference sequence). The length of the CDR3 is 15 residues. CDR3 region: CASSLAGQVNQPQHF. The CDR3 bases are TGTGCCAGCAGCTTGGCGGGGCAGGTCAATCAGCCCCAGCATTTT.

The V call is TRBV28, the J call TRBJ1-6; a weak D match, TRBD1 (5 bases). The CDR3 extends over 14 amino acids. Germline V gives CDR1 MDHEN, CDR2 SYDVKM. With 6 bases removed from V and 8 bases from J, the gap between germline ends came to 14 bases. This CDR3 is CASSLGGVDSPLHF. Written as DNA, the CDR3 is TGTGCCAGCAGCCTTGGGGGAGTTGATTCACCCCTCCACTTT.

The chain has TRBV27 and TRBJ2-6; D is undetermined. V gave up 6 bases and J gave up 0 bases, with 6 bases separating them. The CDR3 spans 14 residues. Germline values: CDR1 MNHEY, CDR2 SMNVEV (reference sequence). This CDR3 reads CASRPYSGANVLTF. As DNA, the CDR3 is TGTGCCAGCAGGCCGTACTCTGGGGCCAACGTCCTGACTTTC.

CDR3 in amino acids: CASSPIAGNYGYTF. The CDR3 DNA follows: TGTGCCAGCTCACCCATTGCGGGGAACTATGGCTACACCTTC. The V call is TRBV18, the J call TRBJ1-2; no reliable D call. The V gene's germline CDR1 is KGHSH and CDR2 LQKENI. Trimming left V 3 bases short and J 2 bases short, with 10 bases between. The CDR3 totals 14 residues.

V usage is TRBV7-2 and J usage is TRBJ1-6; D gene ambiguous. The CDR3 extends over 17 amino acids. CDR1 is SGHTA and CDR2 is FQGNSA in the germline V gene. The V and J ends lost 3 bases and 0 bases respectively, with 12 bases between them. The CDR3 DNA is TGTGCCAGCAGCTTTGTTGGCGGTCGCTCCTATAATTCACCCCTCCACTTT. Translated, it gives CASSFVGGRSYNSPLHF. The full variable domain, its missing parts supplied by reference TRBV7-2 and TRBJ1-6, is GAGVSQSPSNKVTEKGKDVELRCDPISGHTALYWYRQSLGQGLEFLIYFQGNSAPDKSGLPSDRFSAERTGGSVSTLTIQRTQQEDSAVYLCASSFVGGRSYNSPLHFGNGTRLTVT.

The chain couples TRBV28 to TRBJ1-4; D not resolved. With 5 bases removed from V and 9 bases from J, the gap between germline ends came to 22 bases. Germline V gene data show CDR1 as MDHEN and CDR2 as SYDVKM. The CDR3 totals 16 residues. The CDR3 coding sequence is TGTGCCAGCAGTCCCCCCGGGGTAGGAAGAGGTAAAAAACTGTTTTTT. It codes for CASSPPGVGRGKKLFF.

The chain combines TRBV6-6 with TRBJ2-1; 13 bases are shared with TRBD2. The length of the CDR3 is 15 residues. V lost 6 bases, J lost 9 bases, and 8 bases stayed unmatched. Looked up from germline, CDR1 is MNHNY and CDR2 is SVGAGI (reference sequence). DNA for the CDR3: TGTGCCAGCAGCCGGACTAGCGGGAGTTATGGTGAGCAGTTCTTC. Translated: CASSRTSGSYGEQFF.

V is TRBV5-5 and J is TRBJ2-1; 15 bases map to TRBD2. The CDR3 spans 19 residues. The V and J ends lost 4 bases and 0 bases, in that order; junction bases with no gene match: 8. Germline V gives CDR1 SGHKS, CDR2 YYEKEE (reference sequence). CDR3 DNA: TGTGCCAGCAGCCGAGCCGGGACTAGCGGGGGGAGCTCCTACAATGAGCAGTTCTTC. The encoded protein is CASSRAGTSGGSSYNEQFF.

The J gene is TRBJ2-7, the V gene TRBV27, with TRBD1 matching 9 bases. The germline V gene encodes CDR1 MNHEY and CDR2 SMNVEV (reference sequence). The ends lost 3 bases at V and 1 base at J; junction bases unmatched: 13. The length of the CDR3 is 18 residues. CDR3 sequence reads: CASSFLPFGQGTSYEQYF. CDR3 DNA sequence: TGTGCCAGCAGTTTTTTGCCCTTCGGACAGGGGACATCCTACGAGCAGTACTTC.

The rearrangement uses TRBV18 and TRBJ2-3; TRBD2 might be the D (6 bases). This CDR3 region has 13 residues. Per the germline V gene, CDR1 is KGHSH and CDR2 is LQKENI. The V end lost 3 bases, the J end lost 5 bases, and 9 bases lay between the germline ends. CDR3 amino acids: CASSPGLRDTQYF. The CDR3 DNA reads TGTGCCAGCTCACCCGGACTAAGAGATACGCAGTATTTT. Looking up the rest from reference TRBV18 and TRBJ2-3 gives the full variable domain: NAGVMQNPRHLVRRRGQEARLRCSPMKGHSHVYWYRQLPEEGLKFMVYLQKENIIDESGMPKERFSAEFPKEGPSILRIQQVVRGDSAAYFCASSPGLRDTQYFGPGTRLTVL.

The rearrangement joins TRBV4-1 to TRBJ1-5; 10 nucleotides align to TRBD1. The length of the CDR3 is 15 residues. Germline V gene sequence: CDR1 MGHRA, CDR2 YSYEKL. The ends lost 3 bases at V and 9 bases at J; junction bases unmatched: 8. In DNA form, the CDR3 reads TGCGCCAGCAGCCACGACAGGGGGCGGGAGTGGCCCCAGCATTTT. This codes for CASSHDRGREWPQHF.

This clone was detected a few times. The chain combines TRBV9 with TRBJ2-3; D is unclear. The CDR3 is made up of 14 amino acids. The germline gives CDR1 SGDLS, CDR2 YYNGEE. The V end was cut by 3 bases, the J end by 0 bases, with 8 bases between. CDR3 sequence reads: CASSAMTSTDTQYF. The CDR3 DNA is TGTGCCAGCAGCGCCATGACTAGCACAGATACGCAGTATTTT. The full variable domain, in which reference TRBV9 and TRBJ2-3 provide the parts outside the CDR3, is DSGVTQTPKHLITATGQRVTLRCSPRSGDLSVYWYQQSLDQGLQFLIQYYNGEERAKGNILERFSAQQFPDLHSELNLSSLELGDSALYFCASSAMTSTDTQYFGPGTRLTVL.

This clone was seen just once. The CDR3 spells CASSLSGTTGNTIYF. DNA for the CDR3: TGCGCCAGCAGCTTGAGTGGGACAACTGGAAACACCATATATTTT. This chain links TRBV5-1 with TRBJ1-3; a weak D match, TRBD1 (6 bases). Trimming took 1 base from V and 2 from J, leaving 10 bases between them. Germline loops: CDR1 SGHRS, CDR2 YFSETQ. The CDR3 loop spans 15 amino acids.

V is TRBV7-2 and J is TRBJ2-7, with D tentatively TRBD1 (5 bases). The V and J ends lost 1 base and 7 bases respectively, with 11 bases between them. The CDR3 has 13 amino acids. Germline values: CDR1 SGHTA, CDR2 FQGNSA. The CDR3 sequence: CASSLGGPFEQYF. The CDR3, as DNA: TGTGCCAGCAGCTTAGGGGGCCCTTTTGAGCAGTACTTC.

The chain combines TRBV4-1 with TRBJ2-5; unclear D gene. V was trimmed by 4 bases and J by 0 bases, leaving 21 bases between them. CDR3 length: 18 residues. The germline V gene encodes CDR1 MGHRA and CDR2 YSYEKL. CDR3 residues: CASSRRQEWARDQETQYF. In nucleotides, the CDR3 is TGCGCCAGCAGCCGGCGTCAGGAGTGGGCGCGAGACCAAGAGACCCAGTACTTC.

This chain joins TRBV9 and TRBJ1-2, with a possible D match to TRBD1 (6 bases). The germline V gene encodes CDR1 SGDLS and CDR2 YYNGEE. Trimming left V 0 bases short and J 3 bases short, with 9 bases between. CDR3 size: 14 residues. CDR3 loop: CASSVEGGHYGYTF. As DNA, the CDR3 is TGTGCCAGCAGCGTAGAAGGGGGACACTATGGCTACACCTTC.

This clone was recorded a few times. V gene TRBV20-1 combines with J gene TRBJ2-3; no reliable D call. From germline, CDR1 is DFQATT and CDR2 SNEGSKA (reference sequence). Trimming stripped 5 bases from V and 6 bases from J, with 9 bases between. The CDR3 loop spans 11 amino acids. The CDR3 spells CSARVYDTQYF. CDR3 DNA sequence: TGCAGTGCTCGTGTCTACGATACGCAGTATTTT.

The rearrangement joins TRBV18 to TRBJ2-7; D may be TRBD2 (5 bases). CDR1 KGHSH and CDR2 LQKENI come from the germline V gene. The CDR3 is 12 residues long. Trimming pared 6 bases from V and 3 bases from J, leaving 9 bases between. This CDR3 is CASSTGSYEQYF. The CDR3 coding sequence is TGTGCCAGCTCTACGGGAAGCTACGAGCAGTACTTC.

The chain carries TRBV28 and TRBJ1-6; D is possibly TRBD1 (5 bases). Trimming removed 2 bases from V and 3 bases from J, with 17 bases in between. The CDR3 runs 18 residues. The V gene's germline CDR1 is MDHEN and CDR2 SYDVKM. The CDR3: CASSLGGGRNFYNSPLHF. Here the CDR3 DNA reads TGTGCCAGCAGTTTAGGGGGGGGGAGGAACTTCTATAATTCACCCCTCCACTTT.

This clone rates as medium-sized. The chain couples TRBV10-3 to TRBJ1-1; 7 bases line up with TRBD1. In germline, CDR1 is ENHRY, CDR2 SYGVKD. Losses at the gene ends were 9 bases for V and 0 bases for J; bases not matched to a gene: 19. This CDR3 has 18 residues. CDR3 DNA sequence: TGTGCCATTAGGACAGGCGCCCAAGATTTAGTCATGAACACTGAAGCTTTCTTT. It is translated as CAIRTGAQDLVMNTEAFF.